The source of this TCR beta chain is a study of Ad26.COV2.S vaccination and SARS-CoV-2 variants. Study findings and constraints: Those who received vaccine or placebo ended up with similar non-spike TCR breadth.

Generated by immunoSEQ multiplex PCR, the TCRdb table keeps only in-frame clones and is missing some. Of hundreds of thousands of clones in the sample, approximately 92% were seen once. Trimming took off 1 base at V and 0 bases at J, with 9 bases between the two ends. Germline V lookup: CDR1 SGHTA, CDR2 FQGNSA. This CDR3 is built from 15 residues. Treatment meaning: 15 to 20 received Ad26.COV2.S at low or high dose, single or two shots; 5 received placebo; per-sample allocation not given. It was on day 63 after the first vaccine or placebo injection that samples were taken. This clone came up once. The antigen remains unidentified.

The sample in question was peripheral blood, obtained in a trial of Ad26.COV2.S vaccine versus placebo. This clonotype was obtained from a person between 18 and 60 years old who received the Ad26.COV2.S COVID-19 vaccine or a placebo. J is TRBJ2-5 and V is TRBV7-2, with TRBD2 as a possible D gene (6 bases). In nucleotides, the CDR3 is TGTGCCAGCAGCTTAGGGCCTAGCGACCAAGAGACCCAGTACTTC. It specifies CASSLGPSDQETQYF. The complete variable domain, with remaining parts taken from reference TRBV7-2 and TRBJ2-5, reads GAGVSQSPSNKVTEKGKDVELRCDPISGHTALYWYRQSLGQGLEFLIYFQGNSAPDKSGLPSDRFSAERTGGSVSTLTIQRTQQEDSAVYLCASSLGPSDQETQYFGPGTRLLVL.